A selection of T cell receptor beta chains follows, all from one sample in a study of blood T cell repertoires in COVID-19. Assay: immunoSEQ multiplex PCR; the TCRdb copy retains only in-frame clones and omits some. The repertoire holds some 400,000 clones, with around 87% as singletons. Sequenced material: PBMCs or T cells enriched from blood (not recorded which). The receptors shown here come from a man younger than 45 who had recovered from COVID-19. Each CDR3 is given with its conserved first and last residue.

V gene | CDR3 protein
TRBV5-1 | CASSKGTEETQYF
TRBV6-4 | CASSDGGIEAFF
TRBV10-3 | CAISELAGGDTQYF
TRBV4-2 | CASSQSDRQNNEQFF
TRBV9 | CASSVAGLAGNEQFF
TRBV5-6 | CASSLGLGVSNQPQHF
TRBV2 | CASRNNRENYGYTF
TRBV4-1 | CASSQGDRATEAFF
TRBV19 | CASTPGQGAREQFF
TRBV2 | CASSEARGRAKNIQYF
TRBV25-1 | CASSEFDREETQYF
TRBV18 | CASSPGRGINSPLHF
TRBV6-5 | CASSSSGGGYNEQFF
TRBV4-1 | CASSQDRDEQYF
TRBV29-1 | CSVGGQGFGGYTF
TRBV7-2 | CASSFDRNSGYTF
TRBV27 | CASSFLGRESNEKLFF
TRBV7-2 | CASSPKDRAYEQYF
TRBV18 | CASSPGQGNSPLHF
TRBV5-1 | CASSEGQGMGTGELFF
TRBV5-1 | CASSSGQGAVGAEAFF
TRBV30 | CAWKKAGGRDEQYF
TRBV30 | CAWSGQYNQPQHF
TRBV6-5 | CASRRPGGATDTQYF
TRBV3-1/TRBV3-2 | CASSPRWTAFNTGELFF
TRBV6-2/TRBV6-3 | CASSSVENYGYTF
TRBV5-4 | CASSLQGVTTDTQYF
TRBV19 | CASYKPSSASRREGYTF
TRBV6-5 | CANTQGAGTEAFF
TRBV19 | CASSIGGGTDTQYF
TRBV5-1 | CASSLAGQDTYGYTF
TRBV7-9 | CASGEGVYGYTF
TRBV18 | CASSLSDTREQYF
TRBV27 | CASSLRSNQPQHF
TRBV19 | CASRQGGRTEAFF
TRBV7-2 | CASSLLGAHEQYF
TRBV7-3 | CASSLTAGGSYNEQFF
TRBV19 | CASSGGFSGANVLTF
TRBV7-9 | CASSSQGTTEAFF
TRBV6-5 | CASTGGLAFF
TRBV7-8 | CASSKTGASPLGTF
TRBV5-6 | CASSLTGLAASTDTQYF
TRBV27 | CASSPADRGHRNEQFF
TRBV6-5 | CASSRKRGYNEQYF
TRBV9 | CASSVGPQDQPQHF
TRBV2 | CASSFSGQLYGYTF
TRBV4-1 | CASSHLVLHRGGEKLFF
TRBV29-1 | CSVLTGTGNTIYF
TRBV9 | CASSSSGGSDEQYF
TRBV30 | CAWSVRLDTEAFF
TRBV10-2 | CASSWGTGQDSPLHF
TRBV4-1 | CASSQDLGALRAFF